This T cell receptor (beta chain) was obtained from a study of T cell changes during pregnancy in multiple sclerosis. The CDR3 is 14 amino acids. Germline V gives CDR1 LNHDA, CDR2 SQIVND (reference sequence). V dropped 9 bases and J dropped 0 bases, with 14 bases sitting between them. The data were produced by immunoSEQ multiplex PCR, yet TCRdb's version contains in-frame clones alone and is incomplete. The sample consists of about 75,000 clones, about 90% of them appearing once. The chain links TRBV19 to TRBJ2-5; D uncertain. The specimen was peripheral blood, collected in the first trimester of pregnancy. The source is a female donor in good health, enrolled as a control in a pregnancy study. The DNA for the CDR3 is TGTGCCAGCTCCCCTACTTCGTACCAAGAGACCCAGTACTTC. Protein sequence: CASSPTSYQETQYF.